This is a list of T cell receptor beta chains from one sample in a study of T cell repertoires in cytomegalovirus infection. A single record per CDR3 protein comes from TCRdb applying MiXCR to the reads. Of 650,000 to 850,000 distinct CDR3 sequences listed, about 28% are singletons. Their antigens are not known. The specimen was cultured CD8+ T cells from PBMCs, collected from culture after CMV antigen stimulation. These receptors were taken from a human donor in good health (CMV status not recorded). Some clones in this sample may be carry-over from other donors' samples. CDR3s include the opening cysteine and the closing phenylalanine or tryptophan. The D gene is left open where the match is weak. Only some rows state a clone size, as once, few, many or a class for expanded clones.

d_gene,abundance,j_gene,v_gene,CDR3nt,CDR3aa
NA,few,TRBJ2-7,TRBV7-2,TGTGCCAGCAGCTTAGGACTGGGTCTCAACGAGCAGTACTTC,CASSLGLGLNEQYF
NA,once,TRBJ2-7,TRBV6-5,TGTGCCAGCAGTCAGAACGAAAACTACGAGCAGTACTTC,CASSQNENYEQYF
NA,NA,TRBJ2-1,TRBV6-2/TRBV6-3,TGTGCCAGCAGCCCAGGGAAGGGCGCGTTCTTC,CASSPGKGAFF
TRBD1,NA,TRBJ2-1,TRBV7-3,TGTGCCAGCAGCTGGGACAGGGGGGCCTACAATGAGCAGTTCTTC,CASSWDRGAYNEQFF
TRBD1,NA,TRBJ2-1,TRBV6-5,TGTGCCAGCAGTTATCTCACAGGGGGCTGGGACAATGAGCAGTTCTTC,CASSYLTGGWDNEQFF
TRBD1,once,TRBJ1-3,TRBV5-5,TGTGCCAGCAGCTCGGGGACAGCCGGGGTCAACACCATATATTTT,CASSSGTAGVNTIYF
NA,NA,TRBJ2-3,TRBV4-1,TGCGCCAGCAGCCACCCGACAGGGACTAGCACAGATACGCAGTATTTT,CASSHPTGTSTDTQYF
TRBD2,NA,TRBJ2-1,TRBV19,TGTGCCAGTAGTATCGGGGCTAGCGGGGGGATGCGCAATGAGCAGTTCTTC,CASSIGASGGMRNEQFF
TRBD1,NA,TRBJ2-6,TRBV9,TGTGCCAGCAGCGTAGACAGGGGCCAGATTTCTGGGGCCAACGTCCTGACTTTC,CASSVDRGQISGANVLTF
NA,few,TRBJ2-1,TRBV29-1,TGCAGCGTTGAGCTACGATGGCAGGCTGAGCAGTTCTTC,CSVELRWQAEQFF
NA,few,TRBJ1-1,TRBV6-1,TGTGCCAGCAGTGAAGCCCGGGACGGCAACACTGAAGCTTTCTTT,CASSEARDGNTEAFF
NA,NA,TRBJ1-2,TRBV12-3/TRBV12-4,TGTGCCAGCACTAAGGGAATCCCCCTTGGCTACACCTTC,CASTKGIPLGYTF
TRBD2,once,TRBJ2-7,TRBV5-4,TGTGCCAGCAGCGTCGACAGTCGGGAGGTCTACGAGCAGTACTTC,CASSVDSREVYEQYF
TRBD1,NA,TRBJ1-1,TRBV6-5,TGTGCCAGCAGGACCGGGTCGGGACAGAAAGGAGCTTTCTTT,CASRTGSGQKGAFF
TRBD1,NA,TRBJ2-7,TRBV7-9,TGTGCCAGCAGCTTCACGGGACAGGGCTACGAGCAGTACTTC,CASSFTGQGYEQYF
NA,NA,TRBJ1-2,TRBV27,TGTGCCAGCGCTCACGGGGGAGGGCTCGGCTATGGCTACACCTTC,CASAHGGGLGYGYTF
NA,NA,TRBJ1-4,TRBV10-2,TGCGCCAGCAGTGGTACAACGCGAACTAATGAAAAACTGTTTTTT,CASSGTTRTNEKLFF
NA,few,TRBJ2-2,TRBV4-1,TGCGCCAGCAGCCAAGAAAGGCCAGACCTCACCGGGGAGCTGTTTTTT,CASSQERPDLTGELFF
NA,once,TRBJ2-7,TRBV6-5,TGTGCCAGCAGTTACTCAGGACAAAGCCAGATATTC,CASSYSGQSQIF
TRBD1,few,TRBJ1-3,TRBV2,TGTGCCAGCAGTGAGATGACAGGGCTCTCTGGAAACACCATATATTTT,CASSEMTGLSGNTIYF
NA,NA,TRBJ1-1,TRBV18,TGTGGCAGCCAGTCCGAGTTAATCCCGAACACTGAAGCTTTCTTT,CGSQSELIPNTEAFF
TRBD1,NA,TRBJ2-2,TRBV2,TGTGCCAGCGTTGGTTTAACCGGGACAGGGGGAAGCTCCGGGGAGCTGTTTTTT,CASVGLTGTGGSSGELFF
NA,NA,TRBJ2-1,TRBV27,TGTGCCAGCAGTTTGACAGCAGTGGGAAAGAATGAGCAGTTCTTC,CASSLTAVGKNEQFF
NA,few,TRBJ1-2,TRBV2,TGTGCCAGCAACTACGAGGGGTGGGATGGCTACACCTTC,CASNYEGWDGYTF
TRBD1,few,TRBJ2-2,TRBV4-1,TGCGCCAGCAGCCAAGGGCAGGGGGACACCGGGGAGCTGTTTTTT,CASSQGQGDTGELFF
NA,NA,TRBJ2-3,TRBV9,TGTGCCAGCAGCTCGCCGGGGGACACAGATACGCAGTATTTT,CASSSPGDTDTQYF
TRBD2,NA,TRBJ2-5,TRBV7-4,TGTGCCAGCAGTCCAGCGACTAGCGGGGTGACAGAGACCCAGTACTTC,CASSPATSGVTETQYF
TRBD1,NA,TRBJ1-3,TRBV27,TGTGCCAGCAGTTCATCGGGACAGGGTCTGAGGACCATATATTTT,CASSSSGQGLRTIYF
NA,few,TRBJ2-5,TRBV3-1,TGTGCCAGCAGCTACAGGGTAGTAAGGCAAGAGACCCAGTACTTC,CASSYRVVRQETQYF
NA,many,TRBJ1-1,TRBV12-3/TRBV12-4,TGTGCCAGCAGTTTGGTGGTTTTGGAAGCTTTCTTT,CASSLVVLEAFF
NA,NA,TRBJ2-1,TRBV19,TGTGCCAGTAGTATCCATGGTACGGGGCTCAATGAGCAGTTCTTC,CASSIHGTGLNEQFF
NA,few,TRBJ2-1,TRBV20-1,TGCAGTGCTAGAGTTTACAGGGAGGACAATGAGCAGTTCTTC,CSARVYREDNEQFF
TRBD1,NA,TRBJ1-2,TRBV6-6,TGTGCCAGCAGTACCCCTGGACAGGGCTCGAAGTCTGGCTACACCTTC,CASSTPGQGSKSGYTF
NA,few,TRBJ2-5,TRBV11-2,TGTGCCAGCAGCTTAGAGGGGGGGGGCCTGTTAAGGGAGACCCAGTACTTC,CASSLEGGGLLRETQYF
NA,many,TRBJ2-2,TRBV27,TGTGCCAGCAGTTCGGAGGGGGGTTTCACCGGGGAGCTGTTTTTT,CASSSEGGFTGELFF
NA,NA,TRBJ2-1,TRBV15,TGTGCCACCAGCAGAGATAATGGGAATGAGCAGTTCTTC,CATSRDNGNEQFF
TRBD1,many,TRBJ1-5,TRBV27,TGTGCCAGCCGCGGGACAGGCTCCAATGTAAATCAGCCCCAGCATTTT,CASRGTGSNVNQPQHF